Listed here is a single T cell receptor beta chain. Its antigen is as yet unknown. One junction end disagrees with the germline gene, perhaps due to a read error. This record comes from a study of T cell responses to AZD1222 COVID-19 vaccine. General observations from the study: Regions 160-218 and 743-854 held dominance among vaccine-associated CD4 TCRs, which spanned spike.

Germline CDR1 reads SQVTM; CDR2 reads ANQGSEA. The CDR3 is 12 amino acids. Sequenced by immunoSEQ multiplex PCR; TCRdb stores in-frame clones only, minus some. The table has 120,000 to 150,000 clones, approximately 89% seen once; the top ten hold around 2.2%. This receptor was obtained from an adult in good health. This material consisted of peripheral blood, taken on day 0 of AZD1222 vaccination. The rearrangement uses TRBV29-1 and TRBJ1-2, with a possible D match to TRBD1 (6 bases). The chain's CDR3 is CSVTGTPLGLGF. The CDR3 DNA reads as TGCAGCGTCACAGGGACCCCCCTTGGCCTCGGCTTC. Together with reference TRBV29-1 and TRBJ1-2, the CDR3 gives the full variable domain: SAVISQKPSRDICQRGTSLTIQCQVDSQVTMMFWYRQQPGQSLTLIATANQGSEATYESGFVIDKFPISRPNLTFSTLTVSNMSPEDSSIYLCSVTGTPLGLGFGSGTRLTVV.